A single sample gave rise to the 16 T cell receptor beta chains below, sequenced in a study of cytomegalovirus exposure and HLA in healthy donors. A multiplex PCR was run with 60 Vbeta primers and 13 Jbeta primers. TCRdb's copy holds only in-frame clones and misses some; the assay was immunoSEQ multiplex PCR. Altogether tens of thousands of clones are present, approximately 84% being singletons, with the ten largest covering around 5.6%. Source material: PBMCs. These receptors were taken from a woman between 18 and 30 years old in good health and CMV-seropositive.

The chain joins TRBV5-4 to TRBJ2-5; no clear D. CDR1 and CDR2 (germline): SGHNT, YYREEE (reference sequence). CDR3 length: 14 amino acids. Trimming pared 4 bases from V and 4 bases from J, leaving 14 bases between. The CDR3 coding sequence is TGTGCCAGCAGCAACCCAACCAGGTCAGAGACCCAGTACTTC. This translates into CASSNPTRSETQYF.

CDR3 protein: CASSDEVNTEAFF. CDR3 nucleotide sequence: TGTGCCAGCAGTGATGAGGTCAACACTGAAGCTTTCTTT. The rearrangement joins TRBV2 to TRBJ1-1; D gene unclear. V lost 3 bases and J 2 bases, leaving 7 bases between the germline ends. Germline loops: CDR1 SNHLY, CDR2 FYNNEI. This CDR3 region has 13 residues.

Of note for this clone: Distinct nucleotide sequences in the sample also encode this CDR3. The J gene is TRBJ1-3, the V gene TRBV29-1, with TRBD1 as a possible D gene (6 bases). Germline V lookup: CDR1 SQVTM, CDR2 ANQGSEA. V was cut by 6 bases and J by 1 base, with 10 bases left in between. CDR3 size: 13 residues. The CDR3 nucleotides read TGCAGCGTAGAGACAGGTTCTGGAAACACCATATATTTT. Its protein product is CSVETGSGNTIYF.

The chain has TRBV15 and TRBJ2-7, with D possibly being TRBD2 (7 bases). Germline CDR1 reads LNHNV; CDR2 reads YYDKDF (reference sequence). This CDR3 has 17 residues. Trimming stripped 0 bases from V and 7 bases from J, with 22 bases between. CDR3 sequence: CATSRDQGLAGAREQYF. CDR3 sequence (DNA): TGTGCCACCAGCAGAGATCAAGGATTGGCGGGGGCTAGGGAGCAGTACTTC.

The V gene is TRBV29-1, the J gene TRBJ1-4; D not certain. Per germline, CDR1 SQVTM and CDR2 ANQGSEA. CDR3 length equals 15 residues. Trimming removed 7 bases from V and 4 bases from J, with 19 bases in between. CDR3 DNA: TGCAGCGCCCATGGAAGCGGGTCACTTAATGAAAAACTGTTTTTT. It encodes CSAHGSGSLNEKLFF.

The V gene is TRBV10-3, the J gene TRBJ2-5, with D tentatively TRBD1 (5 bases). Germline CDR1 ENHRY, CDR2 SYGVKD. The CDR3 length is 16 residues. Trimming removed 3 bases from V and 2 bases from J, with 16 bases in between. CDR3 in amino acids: CAISDLPQGGQETQYF. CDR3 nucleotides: TGTGCCATCAGTGATTTGCCCCAGGGTGGGCAAGAGACCCAGTACTTC.

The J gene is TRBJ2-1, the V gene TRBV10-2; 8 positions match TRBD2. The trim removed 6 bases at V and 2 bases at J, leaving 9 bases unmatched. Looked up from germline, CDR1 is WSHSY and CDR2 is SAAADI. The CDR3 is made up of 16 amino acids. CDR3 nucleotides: TGCGCCAGCAGAAGCCAAGCGGGAGACACCTACAATGAGCAGTTCTTC. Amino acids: CASRSQAGDTYNEQFF.

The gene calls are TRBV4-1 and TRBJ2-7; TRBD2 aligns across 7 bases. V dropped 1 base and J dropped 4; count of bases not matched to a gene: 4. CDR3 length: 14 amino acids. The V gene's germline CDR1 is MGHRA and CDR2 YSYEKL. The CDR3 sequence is CASSQVAGTYEQYF. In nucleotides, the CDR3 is TGCGCCAGCAGCCAAGTAGCGGGCACTTACGAGCAGTACTTC.

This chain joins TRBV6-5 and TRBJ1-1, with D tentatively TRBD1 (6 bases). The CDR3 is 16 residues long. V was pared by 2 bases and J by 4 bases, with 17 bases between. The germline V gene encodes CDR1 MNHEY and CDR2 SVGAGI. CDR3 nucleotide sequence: TGTGCCAGCAGTTACGGTCGTGGACAGTACTTCACTGAAGCTTTCTTT. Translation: CASSYGRGQYFTEAFF.

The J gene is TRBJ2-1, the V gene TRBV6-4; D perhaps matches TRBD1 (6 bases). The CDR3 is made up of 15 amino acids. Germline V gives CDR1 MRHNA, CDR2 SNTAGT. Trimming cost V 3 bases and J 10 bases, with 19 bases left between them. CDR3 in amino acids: CASSEEGAGVQEQFF. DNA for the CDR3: TGTGCCAGCAGTGAGGAAGGGGCAGGGGTACAGGAGCAGTTCTTC.

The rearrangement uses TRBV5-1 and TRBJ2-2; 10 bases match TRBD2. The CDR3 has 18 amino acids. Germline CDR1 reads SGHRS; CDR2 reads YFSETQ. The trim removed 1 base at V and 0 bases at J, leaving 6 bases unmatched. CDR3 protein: CASSLWGSGRTNTGELFF. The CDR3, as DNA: TGCGCCAGCAGCTTGTGGGGTAGCGGGAGGACGAACACCGGGGAGCTGTTTTTT. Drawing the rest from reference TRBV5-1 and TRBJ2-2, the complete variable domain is KAGVTQTPRYLIKTRGQQVTLSCSPISGHRSVSWYQQTPGQGLQFLFEYFSETQRNKGNFPGRFSGRQFSNSRSEMNVSTLELGDSALYLCASSLWGSGRTNTGELFFGEGSRLTVL.

In DNA, the CDR3 is TGCGCCAGCAGCCAAGATGTCCAGGGCCATGAAAAACTGTTTTTT. Amino acid sequence: CASSQDVQGHEKLFF. This sequence joins TRBV4-1 and TRBJ1-4, with a tentative D call TRBD1 (5 bases). CDR1 is MGHRA and CDR2 is YSYEKL in the germline V gene. The V end was cut by 0 bases, the J end by 6 bases, with 11 bases between. The CDR3 length is 15 residues.

The CDR3 nucleotides are TGCAGCGTTGGTTTGGCCTCTGGAAACACCATATATTTT. This sequence encodes CSVGLASGNTIYF. The chain joins TRBV29-1 to TRBJ1-3; no definite D call. The germline gives CDR1 SQVTM, CDR2 ANQGSEA. The CDR3 is made up of 13 amino acids. Trimming removed 4 bases at V and 0 bases at J, with 7 bases between.

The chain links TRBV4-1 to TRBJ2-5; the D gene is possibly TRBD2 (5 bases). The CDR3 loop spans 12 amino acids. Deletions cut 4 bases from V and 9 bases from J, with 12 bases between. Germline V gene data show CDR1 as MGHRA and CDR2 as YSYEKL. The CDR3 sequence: CASSPKSGAQYF. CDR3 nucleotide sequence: TGCGCCAGCAGCCCCAAGTCCGGGGCCCAGTACTTC.

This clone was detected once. The CDR3 sequence is CASLGGDGNQPQHF. The CDR3 DNA sequence: TGTGCCAGCCTGGGCGGGGACGGCAATCAGCCCCAGCATTTT. The chain links TRBV19 to TRBJ1-5; TRBD1 might be the D (5 bases). Trimming left V 9 bases short and J 2 bases short, with 14 bases between. The CDR3 runs 14 residues. Per the germline V gene, CDR1 is LNHDA and CDR2 is SQIVND (reference sequence).

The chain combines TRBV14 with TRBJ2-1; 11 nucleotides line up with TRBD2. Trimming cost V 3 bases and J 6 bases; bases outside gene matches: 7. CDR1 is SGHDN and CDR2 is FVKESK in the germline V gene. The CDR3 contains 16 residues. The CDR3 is CASSQATTSGVNEQFF. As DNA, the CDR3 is TGTGCCAGCAGCCAGGCAACGACTAGCGGGGTCAATGAGCAGTTCTTC.